The 30 T cell receptor beta chains below were found in one sample sequenced in a study of shared clonotypes between healthy human individuals. Produced via immunoSEQ multiplex PCR; TCRdb's table is partial and in-frame only. The sample gives roughly 2,000,000 clones, roughly 95% of which show up once; around 1% is in the top ten. Cells designated naive CD8 were CD45RO-negative and were positively selected for CCR7, with terminally differentiated effector memory CD45RA+ cells excluded. The source material was naive CD8+ T cells sorted from blood. The source is a man aged 18 to 35 in good health.

With respect to this clone: In the same sample, other DNA sequences code for this CDR3. The rearrangement uses TRBV30 and TRBJ1-3; D is unresolved. Trimming shortened V by 0 bases and J by 4 bases, and 4 bases separated the two germline ends. This CDR3 contains 12 residues. Germline V CDR1 and CDR2: GTSNPN, SVGIG (reference sequence). The CDR3 DNA follows: TGTGCCTGGAGTGTCGTAGGAAACACCATATATTTT. This encodes CAWSVVGNTIYF. The entire variable domain, with the rest obtained from reference TRBV30 and TRBJ1-3, is as follows: SQTIHQWPATLVQPVGSPLSLECTVEGTSNPNLYWYRQAAGRGLQLLFYSVGIGQISSEVPQNLSASRPQDRQFILSSKKLLLSDSGFYLCAWSVVGNTIYFGEGSWLTVV.

The chain is built from TRBV6-1 and TRBJ2-7; possibly TRBD1 for D (6 bases). V was pared by 1 base and J by 4 bases, with 11 bases between. Germline V gives CDR1 MNHNS, CDR2 SASEGT. The CDR3 is 14 amino acids. The CDR3 region has the DNA TGTGCCAGCAGTGAAGATGGGGGCGGTTACGAGCAGTACTTC. Protein: CASSEDGGGYEQYF.

With regard to this clone: This sample also contains other DNA sequences that code for the same CDR3. V and J are TRBV27 and TRBJ1-5, with 10 bases identical to TRBD1. Looked up from germline, CDR1 is MNHEY and CDR2 is SMNVEV (reference sequence). V shed 5 bases and J 4 bases; nucleotides not matched to a gene: 5. CDR3 length equals 15 residues. CDR3 sequence: CASSPGQGRNQPQHF. The CDR3 coding sequence is TGTGCCAGCAGTCCGGGACAGGGGCGTAATCAGCCCCAGCATTTT.

The chain joins TRBV9 to TRBJ2-7; TRBD1 matches at 12 bases. The germline V gene has CDR1 SGDLS and CDR2 YYNGEE. J was trimmed by 6 bases and V by 3 bases; bases with no gene match: 7. CDR3 length equals 15 residues. CDR3 nucleotides: TGTGCCAGCAGCGACCCGGGACAGGGGGCCCGCGAGCAGTACTTC. Its translation is CASSDPGQGAREQYF.

The rearrangement uses TRBV5-8 and TRBJ2-1; 8 bases match TRBD1. Germline loops: CDR1 SGHTS, CDR2 YDEGEE. Trimming cost V 0 bases and J 6 bases; bases outside gene matches: 5. This CDR3 spans 15 amino acids. The CDR3 sequence: CASSLGGQVGNEQFF. The CDR3 nucleotides read TGTGCCAGCAGCTTGGGGGGACAGGTGGGCAATGAGCAGTTCTTC.

The chain recombines TRBV7-3 with TRBJ2-3; TRBD2 aligns across 11 bases. CDR3 length: 18 residues. Germline V gives CDR1 SGHTA, CDR2 FQGTGA. V trimming: 5 bases; J trimming: 2 bases; junction bases outside the gene matches: 12. The CDR3 reads CASSLGLAGGRFTDTQYF. In nucleotides, the CDR3 is TGTGCCAGCAGCCTTGGGCTAGCGGGGGGTCGATTCACAGATACGCAGTATTTT.

The rearrangement uses TRBV5-1 and TRBJ2-5; D not certain. CDR3 size: 10 residues. V was pared by 7 bases and J by 14 bases, with 15 bases between. Germline assignment: CDR1 SGHRS and CDR2 YFSETQ. CDR3 sequence reads: CASRRQTRYF. Here the CDR3 DNA reads TGCGCCAGCCGTAGACAAACCCGATACTTC.

This chain links TRBV9 with TRBJ2-1, with D uncertain. The CDR3 has 13 residues. V was cut by 3 bases and J by 5 bases, with 9 bases left in between. Germline CDR1 SGDLS, CDR2 YYNGEE. Here the CDR3 reads CASSGRQNNEQFF. For the CDR3, the DNA is TGTGCCAGCAGCGGTCGACAAAACAATGAGCAGTTCTTC.

The CDR3 DNA sequence: TGTGCCAGCAGCGTAGGGGACAGGGGTTCAACTAATGAAAAACTGTTTTTT. Its protein is CASSVGDRGSTNEKLFF. The chain is built from TRBV9 and TRBJ1-4, with 10 bases lining up with TRBD1. The CDR3 is made up of 17 amino acids. Germline values: CDR1 SGDLS, CDR2 YYNGEE. V was clipped by 0 bases and J by 0 bases; unmatched bases: 2.

The rearrangement uses TRBV27 and TRBJ1-6; 10 bases are shared with TRBD1. Germline lookup yields CDR1 MNHEY and CDR2 SMNVEV (reference sequence). Trimming cost V 6 bases and J 3 bases; bases outside gene matches: 5. The CDR3 is 16 amino acids. CDR3 amino acids: CASSPTGGGYNSPLHF. DNA of the CDR3: TGTGCCAGCAGCCCGACAGGGGGCGGCTATAATTCACCCCTCCACTTT.

The J gene is TRBJ1-2, the V gene TRBV28, with D possibly TRBD1 on 5 matching bases. Germline V gene lookup returns CDR1 MDHEN and CDR2 SYDVKM. This CDR3 is 14 amino acids long. V lost 3 bases and J 3 bases, leaving 11 bases between the germline ends. The CDR3, as DNA: TGTGCCAGCAGTTTCCAGGGAACGGACTATGGCTACACCTTC. Translation gives CASSFQGTDYGYTF.

This clone has just one count. The J gene is TRBJ2-3, the V gene TRBV5-6, with 10 bases identical to TRBD2. J lost 0 bases, V lost 4 bases, and 5 bases had no gene match. Germline CDR1 and CDR2: SGHDT and YYEEEE. CDR3 size: 16 residues. The CDR3 DNA is TGTGCCAGCAGCCTAAAAGCGGGAGGGAGCACAGATACGCAGTATTTT. This translates into CASSLKAGGSTDTQYF.

This clone was recorded only once. The chain has TRBV5-1 and TRBJ2-1; 9 bases fit TRBD2. The CDR3 covers 15 residues. V gave up 0 bases and J gave up 8 bases; unmatched junction bases: 6. The V gene's germline CDR1 is SGHRS and CDR2 YFSETQ. The CDR3 DNA reads TGCGCCAGCAGCTTGGGGACTAGCGATATTGATGAGCAGTTCTTC. Protein sequence: CASSLGTSDIDEQFF.

V usage is TRBV4-3 and J usage is TRBJ2-2, with TRBD2 as a possible D gene (6 bases). The CDR3 totals 14 residues. Per the germline V gene, CDR1 is LGHNA and CDR2 is YSLEER. V lost 0 bases and J lost 7, with 9 bases in between. CDR3 in amino acids: CASSQEDGSGELFF. CDR3 nucleotides: TGCGCCAGCAGCCAAGAAGACGGGAGCGGGGAGCTGTTTTTT.

V and J are TRBV5-1 and TRBJ2-7, with TRBD1 matching 7 bases. The V segment lost 5 bases and the J segment 0 bases; nucleotides outside the gene matches: 2. Germline values: CDR1 SGHRS, CDR2 YFSETQ. This CDR3 spans 13 amino acids. The CDR3 sequence: CASRPGGSYEQYF. The DNA for the CDR3 is TGCGCCAGCAGGCCAGGGGGCTCCTACGAGCAGTACTTC.

The rearrangement joins TRBV7-6 to TRBJ2-7; 8 nucleotides line up with TRBD2. CDR3 length: 15 residues. Germline loops: CDR1 SGHVS, CDR2 FNYEAQ. V shed 3 bases and J 5 bases; nucleotides not matched to a gene: 9. CDR3 sequence (DNA): TGTGCCAGCAGCTTTAGCTCGGGACTAGGGAACGAGCAGTACTTC. Translated: CASSFSSGLGNEQYF.

This chain uses TRBV5-1 with TRBJ2-2; tentatively, D is TRBD1 or TRBD2 (5 bases each). V lost 5 bases, J lost 6 bases, and 17 bases lay in between. Germline V gives CDR1 SGHRS, CDR2 YFSETQ. The CDR3 is 15 residues long. CDR3 DNA sequence: TGCGCCAGCAGGGCCCCAGGGCGGGTCCCCGGGGAGCTGTTTTTT. This codes for CASRAPGRVPGELFF. Using reference TRBV5-1 and TRBJ2-2 for the parts outside the CDR3, the full variable domain is KAGVTQTPRYLIKTRGQQVTLSCSPISGHRSVSWYQQTPGQGLQFLFEYFSETQRNKGNFPGRFSGRQFSNSRSEMNVSTLELGDSALYLCASRAPGRVPGELFFGEGSRLTVL.

The gene calls are TRBV9 and TRBJ1-1; D is undetermined. This CDR3 spans 14 amino acids. V lost 3 bases and J lost 1, with 10 bases in between. Germline V gene sequence: CDR1 SGDLS, CDR2 YYNGEE. This CDR3 reads CASSAWEGNTEAFF. Written as DNA, the CDR3 is TGTGCCAGCAGCGCATGGGAGGGGAACACTGAAGCTTTCTTT.

This clone was observed a few times. Different DNA sequences within this sample yield the same CDR3. The chain combines TRBV30 with TRBJ1-1; D is uncertain. From germline, CDR1 is GTSNPN and CDR2 SVGIG (reference sequence). The V end lost 0 bases, the J end lost 3 bases, and 8 bases lay between the germline ends. This CDR3 is built from 13 residues. In nucleotides, the CDR3 is TGTGCCTGGAGTGTCGGGGAGGACACTGAAGCTTTCTTT. Protein product: CAWSVGEDTEAFF. The full variable domain, completed using reference TRBV30 and TRBJ1-1, is SQTIHQWPATLVQPVGSPLSLECTVEGTSNPNLYWYRQAAGRGLQLLFYSVGIGQISSEVPQNLSASRPQDRQFILSSKKLLLSDSGFYLCAWSVGEDTEAFFGQGTRLTVV.

The chain links TRBV6-6 to TRBJ2-7; D uncertain. The germline CDR1 and CDR2 sequences are MNHNY and SVGAGI (reference sequence). The CDR3 totals 12 residues. V gave up 2 bases and J gave up 5 bases, with 7 bases separating them. CDR3 protein: CASSYRVDEQYF. The CDR3 DNA follows: TGTGCCAGCAGTTACAGGGTCGACGAGCAGTACTTC.

V gene TRBV14 combines with J gene TRBJ1-1, with a possible D match to TRBD1 (5 bases). Trimming left V 3 bases short and J 3 bases short, with 23 bases between. CDR1 is SGHDN and CDR2 is FVKESK in the germline V gene. The CDR3 totals 18 residues. Here the CDR3 DNA reads TGTGCCAGCAGCCAGGAATCGGGACCCGGTAGTGCAGACACTGAAGCTTTCTTT. It is translated as CASSQESGPGSADTEAFF.

V usage is TRBV5-6 and J usage is TRBJ2-7; 8 bases fit TRBD2. The junction had 14 bases not matched to a gene; V was cut back by 4 bases and J by 5 bases. The CDR3 extends over 16 amino acids. From germline, CDR1 is SGHDT and CDR2 YYEEEE. This CDR3 is CASSIRTMSGSNEQYF. The CDR3 bases are TGTGCCAGCAGCATACGGACCATGAGCGGGAGCAACGAGCAGTACTTC.

This sequence joins TRBV7-9 and TRBJ2-1; TRBD2 matches at 11 bases. CDR3 length: 15 residues. After removal of 1 base from V and 8 bases from J, the junction contained 4 bases not matched to a gene. Germline values: CDR1 SEHNR, CDR2 FQNEAQ (reference sequence). The CDR3 sequence is CASSLVLAGEDEQFF. CDR3 nucleotides: TGTGCCAGCAGCTTAGTACTAGCGGGAGAAGATGAGCAGTTCTTC.

V usage is TRBV9 and J usage is TRBJ1-2, with TRBD1 as a possible D gene (5 bases). CDR1 and CDR2 (germline): SGDLS, YYNGEE. The V gene lost 4 bases and the J gene lost 0 bases, with 16 bases spanning the gap. The CDR3 spans 16 residues. CDR3 sequence (DNA): TGTGCCAGCAGCCCCCGTGGGGGAGTGGCTAACTATGGCTACACCTTC. This encodes CASSPRGGVANYGYTF.

V is TRBV28 and J is TRBJ2-1, with a possible D match to TRBD1 (6 bases). V was trimmed by 5 bases and J by 4 bases, leaving 18 bases between them. From germline, CDR1 is MDHEN and CDR2 SYDVKM. The CDR3 consists of 16 residues. CDR3: CASSPTTGHQYNEQFF. The CDR3 coding sequence is TGTGCCAGCAGTCCGACGACAGGACACCAATACAATGAGCAGTTCTTC. Supplemented by reference TRBV28 and TRBJ2-1, the full variable domain reads DVKVTQSSRYLVKRTGEKVFLECVQDMDHENMFWYRQDPGLGLRLIYFSYDVKMKEKGDIPEGYSVSREKKERFSLILESASTNQTSMYLCASSPTTGHQYNEQFFGPGTRLTVL.

This rearrangement joins TRBV2 to TRBJ2-3, with 7 bases fitting TRBD1. V lost 3 bases and J lost 1; bases outside the gene matches: 7. This CDR3 is 16 amino acids long. Germline V gives CDR1 SNHLY, CDR2 FYNNEI. In DNA form, the CDR3 reads TGTGCCAGCAGTGATCCCCGGGACAGTGGCACAGATACGCAGTATTTT. It is translated as CASSDPRDSGTDTQYF.

The chain carries TRBV28 and TRBJ2-7; TRBD2 might be the D (6 bases). The germline V gene has CDR1 MDHEN and CDR2 SYDVKM. This CDR3 is built from 16 residues. V was clipped by 5 bases and J by 6 bases, with 23 bases between them. This chain's CDR3 is CASSPPQRADGGEQYF. CDR3 nucleotide sequence: TGTGCCAGCAGTCCCCCCCAGCGGGCGGACGGGGGCGAGCAGTACTTC.

This chain uses TRBV2 with TRBJ1-6, with 8 bases that match TRBD1. V shed 8 bases and J 5 bases; nucleotides not matched to a gene: 8. Germline assignment: CDR1 SNHLY and CDR2 FYNNEI. This CDR3 comprises 15 residues. CDR3: CASPAGGQDNSPLHF. The DNA for the CDR3 is TGTGCCAGCCCGGCAGGGGGCCAAGATAATTCACCCCTCCACTTT. Full variable domain (remainder filled in from reference TRBV2 and TRBJ1-6): EPEVTQTPSHQVTQMGQEVILRCVPISNHLYFYWYRQILGQKVEFLVSFYNNEISEKSEIFDDQFSVERPDGSNFTLKIRSTKLEDSAMYFCASPAGGQDNSPLHFGNGTRLTVT.

The rearrangement links TRBV19 to TRBJ2-7; D might be TRBD1 (6 bases). Between the trimmed V and J ends, which lost 8 bases and 4 bases, there was a span of 15 bases. The CDR3 sequence is 13 residues long. The V gene's germline CDR1 is LNHDA and CDR2 SQIVND (reference sequence). The CDR3 DNA is TGTGCCAGTGCACCGGGACACGGATACGAGCAGTACTTC. This gives the protein CASAPGHGYEQYF.

This rearrangement joins TRBV11-2 to TRBJ2-1; no clear D gene. Germline CDR1 is SGHAT and CDR2 is FQNNGV. V was trimmed by 3 bases and J by 7 bases, leaving 7 bases between them. The CDR3 is 12 residues long. The chain's CDR3 is CASSFLRNEQFF. CDR3 DNA sequence: TGTGCCAGCAGCTTCTTGCGAAATGAGCAGTTCTTC.